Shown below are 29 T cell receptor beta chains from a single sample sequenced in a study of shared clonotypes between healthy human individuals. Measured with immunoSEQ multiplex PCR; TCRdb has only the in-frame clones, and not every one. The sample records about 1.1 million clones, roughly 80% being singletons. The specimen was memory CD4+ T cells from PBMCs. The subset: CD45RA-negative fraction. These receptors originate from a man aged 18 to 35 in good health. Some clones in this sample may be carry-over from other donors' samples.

The CDR3 DNA follows: TGTGCCAGCAGTGAAGACAGGGGAGACACCGGGGAGCTGTTTTTT. It encodes CASSEDRGDTGELFF. This sequence joins TRBV25-1 and TRBJ2-2; TRBD1 matches 8 bases. There are 15 residues in the CDR3. With V trimmed by 2 bases and J by 3 bases, 2 bases remained unmatched. Germline-derived CDR1 and CDR2 are MGHDK and SYGVNS.

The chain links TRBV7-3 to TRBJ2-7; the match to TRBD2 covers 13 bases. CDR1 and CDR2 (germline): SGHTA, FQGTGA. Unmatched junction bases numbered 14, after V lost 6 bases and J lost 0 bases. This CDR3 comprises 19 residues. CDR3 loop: CASSPRTSGRRGLSYEQYF. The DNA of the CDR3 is TGTGCCAGCAGTCCGCGGACTAGCGGGAGAAGGGGTCTCTCCTACGAGCAGTACTTC. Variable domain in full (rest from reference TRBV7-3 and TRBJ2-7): GAGVSQTPSNKVTEKGKYVELRCDPISGHTALYWYRQSLGQGPEFLIYFQGTGAADDSGLPNDRFFAVRPEGSVSTLKIQRTERGDSAVYLCASSPRTSGRRGLSYEQYFGPGTRLTVT.

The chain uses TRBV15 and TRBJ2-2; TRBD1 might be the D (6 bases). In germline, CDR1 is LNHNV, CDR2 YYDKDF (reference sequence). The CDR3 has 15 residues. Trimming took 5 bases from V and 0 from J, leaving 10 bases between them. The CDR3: CATSPRQANTGELFF. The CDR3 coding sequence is TGTGCCACCAGCCCCCGACAGGCGAACACCGGGGAGCTGTTTTTT.

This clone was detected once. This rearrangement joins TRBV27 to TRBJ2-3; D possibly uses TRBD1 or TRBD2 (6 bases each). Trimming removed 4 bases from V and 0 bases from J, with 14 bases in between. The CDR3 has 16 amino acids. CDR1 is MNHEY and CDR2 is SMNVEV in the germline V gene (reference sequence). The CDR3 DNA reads TGTGCCAGCAGTTCCCGGGGGCGGGCTAGCACAGATACGCAGTATTTT. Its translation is CASSSRGRASTDTQYF.

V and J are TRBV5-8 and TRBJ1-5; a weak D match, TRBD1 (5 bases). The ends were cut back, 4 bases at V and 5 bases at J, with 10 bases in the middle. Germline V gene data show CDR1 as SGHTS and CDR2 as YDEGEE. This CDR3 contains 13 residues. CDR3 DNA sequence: TGTGCCAGCAGCGCCTGGGGGGATCAGCCCCAGCATTTT. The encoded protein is CASSAWGDQPQHF. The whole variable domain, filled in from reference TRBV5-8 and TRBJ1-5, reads EAGVTQSPTHLIKTRGQQATLRCSPISGHTSVYWYQQALGLGLQFLLWYDEGEERNRGNFPPRFSGRQFPNYSSELNVNALELEDSALYLCASSAWGDQPQHFGDGTRLSIL.

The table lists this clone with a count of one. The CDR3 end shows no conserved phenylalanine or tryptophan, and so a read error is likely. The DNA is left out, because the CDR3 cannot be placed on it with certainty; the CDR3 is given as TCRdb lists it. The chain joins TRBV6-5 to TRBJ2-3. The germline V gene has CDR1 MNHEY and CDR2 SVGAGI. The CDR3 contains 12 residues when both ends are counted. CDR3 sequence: CASSHRPLRKEG.

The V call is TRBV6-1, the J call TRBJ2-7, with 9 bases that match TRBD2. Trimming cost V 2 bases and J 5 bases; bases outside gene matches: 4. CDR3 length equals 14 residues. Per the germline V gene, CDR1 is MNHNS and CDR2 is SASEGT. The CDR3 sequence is CASSEMLAGDEQYF. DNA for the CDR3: TGTGCCAGCAGTGAAATGTTAGCGGGAGACGAGCAGTACTTC.

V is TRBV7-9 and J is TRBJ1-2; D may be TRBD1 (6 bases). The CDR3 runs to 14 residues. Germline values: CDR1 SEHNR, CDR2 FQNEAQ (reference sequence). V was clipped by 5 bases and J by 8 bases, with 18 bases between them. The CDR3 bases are TGTGCCAGCAGCCCCGGAGCAGGGGCAGGGGGCTACACCTTC. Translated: CASSPGAGAGGYTF.

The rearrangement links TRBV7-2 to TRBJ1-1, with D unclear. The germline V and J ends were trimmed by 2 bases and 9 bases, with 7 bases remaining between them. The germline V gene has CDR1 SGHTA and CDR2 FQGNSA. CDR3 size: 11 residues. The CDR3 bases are TGTGCCAGCAGCTTAACGACAAAAGCTTTCTTT. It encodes CASSLTTKAFF. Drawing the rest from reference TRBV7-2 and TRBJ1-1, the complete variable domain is GAGVSQSPSNKVTEKGKDVELRCDPISGHTALYWYRQSLGQGLEFLIYFQGNSAPDKSGLPSDRFSAERTGGSVSTLTIQRTQQEDSAVYLCASSLTTKAFFGQGTRLTVV.

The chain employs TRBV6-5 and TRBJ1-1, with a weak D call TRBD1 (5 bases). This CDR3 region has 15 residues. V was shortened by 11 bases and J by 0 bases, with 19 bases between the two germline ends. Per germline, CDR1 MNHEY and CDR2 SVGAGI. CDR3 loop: CACFSWGLMNTEAFF. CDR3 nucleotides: TGTGCCTGCTTCAGTTGGGGACTTATGAACACTGAAGCTTTCTTT.

CDR3 amino acids: CASSLAGQQYF. The CDR3 DNA reads as TGTGCCAGCAGCTTAGCGGGACAGCAGTACTTC. The rearrangement uses TRBV7-9 and TRBJ2-7, with D perhaps TRBD1 or TRBD2 (5 bases each). Germline values: CDR1 SEHNR, CDR2 FQNEAQ (reference sequence). Trimming removed 0 bases from V and 8 bases from J, with 5 bases in between. The CDR3 has 11 residues.

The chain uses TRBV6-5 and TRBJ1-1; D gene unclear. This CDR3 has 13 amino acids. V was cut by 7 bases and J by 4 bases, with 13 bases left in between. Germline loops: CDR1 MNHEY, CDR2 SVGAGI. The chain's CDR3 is CASTQIEGTEAFF. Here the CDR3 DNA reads TGTGCCAGCACCCAAATTGAGGGCACTGAAGCTTTCTTT.

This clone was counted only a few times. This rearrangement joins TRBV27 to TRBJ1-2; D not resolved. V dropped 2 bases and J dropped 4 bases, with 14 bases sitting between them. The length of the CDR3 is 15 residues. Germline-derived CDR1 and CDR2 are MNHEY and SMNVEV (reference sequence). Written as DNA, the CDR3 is TGTGCCAGCAGTTTAGGCGGCCAGGTGGGCTATGGCTACACCTTC. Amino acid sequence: CASSLGGQVGYGYTF.

DNA of the CDR3: TGTGCCAGCAGCCAAGTTGTCCGGGGGCCAGGCAATCAGCCCCAGCATTTT. Protein product: CASSQVVRGPGNQPQHF. The rearrangement uses TRBV4-2 and TRBJ1-5; a possible D gene is TRBD1 (6 bases). Germline V gives CDR1 LGHNA, CDR2 YNFKEQ. The CDR3 is made up of 17 amino acids. V was cut by 1 base and J by 2 bases, with 15 bases left in between.

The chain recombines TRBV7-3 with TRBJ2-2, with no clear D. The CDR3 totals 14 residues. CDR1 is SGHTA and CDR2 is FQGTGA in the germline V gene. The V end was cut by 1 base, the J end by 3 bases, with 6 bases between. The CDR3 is CASSLMSYTGELFF. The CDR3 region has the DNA TGTGCCAGCAGCTTAATGTCTTACACCGGGGAGCTGTTTTTT.

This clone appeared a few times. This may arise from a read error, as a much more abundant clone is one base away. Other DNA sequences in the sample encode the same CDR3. The CDR3 region is CASSLGGTDTQYF. The CDR3 coding sequence is TGTGCCAGCAGCTTAGGGGGGACAGATACGCAGTATTTT. The chain links TRBV11-3 to TRBJ2-3, with D possibly called TRBD1 or TRBD2 (5 bases each). The CDR3 length is 13 residues. V shed 1 base and J shed 3 bases, with 5 bases lying between them. Germline V gene lookup returns CDR1 SGHNT and CDR2 YENEEA.

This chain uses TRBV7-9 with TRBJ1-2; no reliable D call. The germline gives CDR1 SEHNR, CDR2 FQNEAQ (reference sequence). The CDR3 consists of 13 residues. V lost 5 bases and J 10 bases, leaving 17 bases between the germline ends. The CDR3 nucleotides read TGTGCCAGCAGCCTAAGCCAGGATCCGGTCTACACCTTC. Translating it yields CASSLSQDPVYTF.

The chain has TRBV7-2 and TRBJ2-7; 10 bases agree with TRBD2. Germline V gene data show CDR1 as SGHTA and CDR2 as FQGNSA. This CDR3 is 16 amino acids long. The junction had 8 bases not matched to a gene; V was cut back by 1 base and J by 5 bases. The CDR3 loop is CASSLGALAGENEQYF. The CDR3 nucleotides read TGTGCCAGCAGCTTAGGGGCTCTAGCGGGAGAGAACGAGCAGTACTTC.

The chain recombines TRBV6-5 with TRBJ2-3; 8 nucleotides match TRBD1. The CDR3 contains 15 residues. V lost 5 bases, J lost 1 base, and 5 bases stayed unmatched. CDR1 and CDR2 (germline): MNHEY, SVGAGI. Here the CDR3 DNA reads TGTGCCAGCAGTAGCGGACAGGGCCGCACAGATACGCAGTATTTT. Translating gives CASSSGQGRTDTQYF.

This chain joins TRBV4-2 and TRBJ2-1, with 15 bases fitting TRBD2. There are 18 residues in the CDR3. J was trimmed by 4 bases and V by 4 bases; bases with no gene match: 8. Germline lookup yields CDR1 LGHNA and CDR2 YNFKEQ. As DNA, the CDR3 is TGTGCCAGCAGCCTTGGGACTAGCGGGAGGCGAGTTTACAATGAGCAGTTCTTC. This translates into CASSLGTSGRRVYNEQFF.

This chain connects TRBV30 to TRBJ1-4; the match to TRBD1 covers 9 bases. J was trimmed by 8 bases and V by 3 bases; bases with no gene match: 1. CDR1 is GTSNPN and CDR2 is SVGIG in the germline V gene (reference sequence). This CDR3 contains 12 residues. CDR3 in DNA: TGTGCCTGGAGACAGGGGGCGGAAAAACTGTTTTTT. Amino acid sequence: CAWRQGAEKLFF.

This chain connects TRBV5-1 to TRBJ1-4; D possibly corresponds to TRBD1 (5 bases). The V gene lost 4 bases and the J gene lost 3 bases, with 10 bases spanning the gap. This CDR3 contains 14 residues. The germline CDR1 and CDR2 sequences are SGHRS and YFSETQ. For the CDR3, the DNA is TGCGCCAGCAGCACCGAGGGGTCTAATGAAAAACTGTTTTTT. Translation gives CASSTEGSNEKLFF.

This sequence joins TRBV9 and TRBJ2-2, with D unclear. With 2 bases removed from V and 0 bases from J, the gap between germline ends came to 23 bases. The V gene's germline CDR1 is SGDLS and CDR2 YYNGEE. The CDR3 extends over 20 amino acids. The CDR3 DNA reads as TGTGCCAGCAGCGTCCCCCCCCGGTGGCCCAGCGAGACGAACACCGGGGAGCTGTTTTTT. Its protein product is CASSVPPRWPSETNTGELFF.

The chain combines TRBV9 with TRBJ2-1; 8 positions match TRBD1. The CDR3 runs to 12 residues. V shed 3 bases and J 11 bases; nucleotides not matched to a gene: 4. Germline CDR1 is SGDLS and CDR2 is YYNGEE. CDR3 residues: CASSGQGTQQFF. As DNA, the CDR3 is TGTGCCAGCAGCGGACAGGGGACACAGCAGTTCTTC.

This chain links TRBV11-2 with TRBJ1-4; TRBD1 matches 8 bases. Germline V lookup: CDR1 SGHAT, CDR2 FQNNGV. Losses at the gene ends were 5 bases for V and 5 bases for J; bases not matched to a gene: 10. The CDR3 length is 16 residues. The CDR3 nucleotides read TGTGCCAGCAGCGACTGGACAGGGAGGAGGAATGAAAAACTGTTTTTT. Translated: CASSDWTGRRNEKLFF.

In DNA form, the CDR3 reads TGTGCCAGCAGCGTAGAAACAGGGGTCCACGAGCAGTACTTC. As protein: CASSVETGVHEQYF. The chain employs TRBV9 and TRBJ2-7; 7 bases match TRBD1. Losses at the gene ends were 0 bases for V and 5 bases for J; bases not matched to a gene: 5. CDR3 size: 14 residues. Germline loops: CDR1 SGDLS, CDR2 YYNGEE.

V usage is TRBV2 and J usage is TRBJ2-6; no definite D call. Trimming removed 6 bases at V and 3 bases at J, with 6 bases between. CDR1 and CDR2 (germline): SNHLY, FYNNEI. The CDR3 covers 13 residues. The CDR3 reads CASRKDGANVLTF. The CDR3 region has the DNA TGTGCCAGCAGGAAGGATGGGGCCAACGTCCTGACTTTC.

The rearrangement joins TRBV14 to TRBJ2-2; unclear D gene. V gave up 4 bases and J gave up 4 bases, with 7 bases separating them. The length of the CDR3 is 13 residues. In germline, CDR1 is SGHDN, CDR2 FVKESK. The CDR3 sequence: CASSPDFTGELFF. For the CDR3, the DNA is TGTGCCAGCAGCCCTGACTTCACCGGGGAGCTGTTTTTT.

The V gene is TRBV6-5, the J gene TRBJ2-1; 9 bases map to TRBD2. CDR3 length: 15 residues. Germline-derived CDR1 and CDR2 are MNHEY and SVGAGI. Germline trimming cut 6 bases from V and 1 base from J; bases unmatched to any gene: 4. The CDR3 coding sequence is TGTGCCAGCAGCAAAACTAGCGGGTCCTACAATGAGCAGTTCTTC. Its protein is CASSKTSGSYNEQFF.